The source of this T cell receptor beta chain is a study of T cells in Graves' hyperthyroidism and ophthalmopathy. Subjects aged 18 to 65 presented with newly diagnosed hyperthyroidism of less than 2 months' duration. Each diagnosis drew on symptoms, thyroxine, TRAb, thyroid ultrasound and orbital computed tomography findings. Amplified TCR beta CDR3 regions derived from RNA transcripts. The HTBI set primed first-round TCR CDR3 RT-PCR. TCRdb reprocessed the multiplex PCR reads via MiXCR and lists one record per CDR3 protein. In the table there are around 380,000 distinct CDR3 sequences, about 14% of which are singletons. Overall study results and limits: Blood held most thyroid clonotypes expanded above 0.001 frequency.

Worth noting for this clonotype: The antigen remains unidentified.

Germline V CDR1 and CDR2: SNHLY, FYNNEI. CDR3 length equals 14 residues. V was cut by 7 bases and J by 5 bases, with 15 bases left in between. The sample comprised blood. The chain uses TRBV2 and TRBJ1-5; D is ambiguous. The TCR comes from a young man with Graves' hyperthyroidism that later progressed to Graves' ophthalmopathy. This CDR3 is CASTITQNYQPQHF. DNA of the CDR3: TGTGCCAGCACGATAACCCAAAATTATCAGCCCCAGCATTTT.